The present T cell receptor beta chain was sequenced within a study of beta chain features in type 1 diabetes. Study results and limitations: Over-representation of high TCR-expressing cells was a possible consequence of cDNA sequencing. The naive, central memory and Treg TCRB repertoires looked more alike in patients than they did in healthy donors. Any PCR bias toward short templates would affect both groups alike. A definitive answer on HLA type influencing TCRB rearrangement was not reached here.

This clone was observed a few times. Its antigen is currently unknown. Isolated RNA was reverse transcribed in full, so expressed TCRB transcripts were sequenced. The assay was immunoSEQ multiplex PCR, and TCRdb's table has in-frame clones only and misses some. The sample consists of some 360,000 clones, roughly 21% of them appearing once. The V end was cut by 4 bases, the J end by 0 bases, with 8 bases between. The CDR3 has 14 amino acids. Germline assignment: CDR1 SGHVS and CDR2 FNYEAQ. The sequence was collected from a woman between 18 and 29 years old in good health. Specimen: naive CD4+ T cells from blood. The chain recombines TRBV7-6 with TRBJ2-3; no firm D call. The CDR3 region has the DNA TGTGCCAGCAGCTACGACACTAGCACAGATACGCAGTATTTT. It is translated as CASSYDTSTDTQYF.